The 22 T cell receptor beta chains in this list originate from one sample, sequenced in a study of blood T cell repertoires in COVID-19. The repertoire was sequenced with immunoSEQ multiplex PCR; TCRdb's copy has only in-frame clones and lacks some. Of about 270,000 clones in the sample, roughly 84% were seen once. Input material: peripheral blood. These receptors all stem from a human donor with COVID-19, enrolled during active disease. The donor label of this sample is uncertain.

The V and J genes are TRBV6-5 and TRBJ1-3, with D unresolved. The ends were cut back, 8 bases at V and 0 bases at J, with 11 bases in the middle. CDR1 is MNHEY and CDR2 is SVGAGI in the germline V gene. There are 14 residues in the CDR3. CDR3 nucleotides: TGTGCCAGCGGGAGGGCGGACTCTGGAAACACCATATATTTT. Amino acids: CASGRADSGNTIYF.

The V and J genes are TRBV27 and TRBJ1-2; TRBD1 agrees at 9 bases. The CDR3 runs to 14 residues. V trimming: 5 bases; J trimming: 6 bases; junction bases outside the gene matches: 7. CDR1 and CDR2 (germline): MNHEY, SMNVEV (reference sequence). The CDR3 bases are TGTGCCAGCAGTGGAGGGACAGGGAGAGATGGCTACACCTTC. This sequence encodes CASSGGTGRDGYTF.

The V gene is TRBV4-2, the J gene TRBJ2-1; 11 nucleotides agree with TRBD2. V lost 1 base and J lost 8; bases outside the gene matches: 10. CDR1 is LGHNA, CDR2 YNFKEQ, per germline. The CDR3 length is 17 residues. The CDR3 DNA sequence: TGTGCCAGCAGCCAAGGGTCGTCTAGCGGGAGGTTGGATGAGCAGTTCTTC. Residues: CASSQGSSSGRLDEQFF.

In the case of this clone: Germline and junction disagree at one end, which may indicate a read error. The chain couples TRBV19 to TRBJ2-3, with 7 bases that match TRBD2. CDR3 length: 16 residues. Looked up from germline, CDR1 is LNHDA and CDR2 is SQIVND (reference sequence). This CDR3 reads CASSLEGGRNTDTQYF. In DNA form, the CDR3 reads TGTGCCAGTAGTCTAGAGGGCGGGAGAAACACAGATACGCAGTATTTT.

This clone was picked up one time. The chain is built from TRBV19 and TRBJ1-1; D is perhaps TRBD1 (5 bases). The V end was cut by 6 bases, the J end by 3 bases, with 11 bases between. CDR3 size: 13 residues. Germline lookup yields CDR1 LNHDA and CDR2 SQIVND (reference sequence). The CDR3 sequence: CASRSLGDTEAFF. CDR3 nucleotides: TGTGCCAGTAGGTCCCTAGGGGACACTGAAGCTTTCTTT.

The chain couples TRBV28 to TRBJ2-7; D possibly corresponds to TRBD1 (5 bases). Germline values: CDR1 MDHEN, CDR2 SYDVKM. With 2 bases removed from V and 3 bases from J, the gap between germline ends came to 11 bases. CDR3 length: 14 residues. The CDR3 loop reads CASSLGAGIYEQYF. CDR3 nucleotide sequence: TGTGCCAGCAGTTTAGGGGCAGGAATCTACGAGCAGTACTTC.

The chain employs TRBV18 and TRBJ2-7, with D perhaps matching TRBD1 (8 bases). The V gene lost 3 bases and the J gene lost 6 bases, with 12 bases spanning the gap. The germline gives CDR1 KGHSH, CDR2 LQKENI. The CDR3 extends over 13 amino acids. The CDR3 DNA follows: TGTGCCAGCTCACCTACAGGGGGGGTCGAGCAGTACTTC. Translation: CASSPTGGVEQYF.

The CDR3 DNA reads as TGTGCCACCAGCAGCGGCGCCGGGACTAGCGATATTGAGCAGTTCTTC. Translated: CATSSGAGTSDIEQFF. The chain has TRBV15 and TRBJ2-1; 10 positions agree with TRBD2. In germline, CDR1 is LNHNV, CDR2 YYDKDF (reference sequence). CDR3 size: 16 residues. V shed 3 bases, J shed 9 bases, and the junction held 11 bases outside the gene matches.

The V and J genes are TRBV10-1 and TRBJ2-2, with a tentative D call TRBD2 (6 bases). This CDR3 region has 13 residues. Between the trimmed V and J ends, which lost 5 bases and 4 bases, there was a span of 8 bases. CDR1 is WNHNN, CDR2 SYGVQD, per germline (reference sequence). The DNA for the CDR3 is TGCGCCAGCAGTTCCGGGGGCACCGGGGAGCTGTTTTTT. Translated: CASSSGGTGELFF.

V gene TRBV5-1 combines with J gene TRBJ2-3; 7 nucleotides agree with TRBD2. Germline V gene data show CDR1 as SGHRS and CDR2 as YFSETQ. There are 14 residues in the CDR3. V lost 6 bases to trimming and J lost 3 bases; unmatched junction nucleotides: 7. CDR3 bases: TGCGCCAGCACCCCCACTAGCGCTACAGATACGCAGTATTTT. Protein: CASTPTSATDTQYF.

This clone was seen a handful of times. Other DNA sequences in the same sample also yield this CDR3. This chain connects TRBV5-1 to TRBJ1-5, with D uncertain. There are 14 residues in the CDR3. CDR1 and CDR2 (germline): SGHRS, YFSETQ. V lost 4 bases, J lost 4 bases, and 12 bases lay in between. Here the CDR3 reads CASSLTGGNQPQHF. CDR3 sequence (DNA): TGCGCCAGCAGCCTTACGGGTGGGAATCAGCCCCAGCATTTT.

This rearrangement joins TRBV19 to TRBJ1-2; D is unclear. CDR1 is LNHDA and CDR2 is SQIVND in the germline V gene (reference sequence). This CDR3 comprises 14 residues. V lost 4 bases and J lost 6, with 15 bases in between. CDR3: CASSTRALGDGYTF. CDR3 sequence (DNA): TGTGCCAGTAGTACTCGAGCCCTCGGGGATGGCTACACCTTC.

The CDR3 DNA reads as TGTGCCAGCAGCTTAGCCAAGCGCAACTATGGCTACACCTTC. This translates into CASSLAKRNYGYTF. This chain joins TRBV7-9 and TRBJ1-2; D gene uncertain. This CDR3 is 14 amino acids long. Germline V CDR1 and CDR2: SEHNR, FQNEAQ (reference sequence). The V and J ends lost 0 bases and 2 bases respectively, with 7 bases between them.

This clone has a count of ten or more. The genes are TRBV7-3 and TRBJ1-1; no firm D call. The V gene's germline CDR1 is SGHTA and CDR2 FQGTGA. V gave up 5 bases and J gave up 1 base, with 20 bases separating them. CDR3 length: 17 residues. The CDR3 spells CASSDGVAGLSNTEAFF. The CDR3 nucleotides are TGTGCCAGCAGCGACGGGGTTGCGGGTCTCTCGAACACTGAAGCTTTCTTT.

The J gene is TRBJ1-4, the V gene TRBV2, with D perhaps matching TRBD1 (5 bases). The CDR3 covers 16 residues. CDR1 is SNHLY and CDR2 is FYNNEI in the germline V gene. Trimming took 3 bases from V and 8 from J, leaving 19 bases between them. CDR3 protein: CASSESLLGAREKLFF. The CDR3, as DNA: TGTGCCAGCAGTGAGAGTTTGTTAGGGGCTAGAGAAAAACTGTTTTTT. The full variable domain, completed using reference TRBV2 and TRBJ1-4, is EPEVTQTPSHQVTQMGQEVILRCVPISNHLYFYWYRQILGQKVEFLVSFYNNEISEKSEIFDDQFSVERPDGSNFTLKIRSTKLEDSAMYFCASSESLLGAREKLFFGSGTQLSVL.

The rearrangement links TRBV18 to TRBJ2-2; 9 bases are a match to TRBD1. The CDR3 runs to 16 residues. The trim removed 6 bases at V and 3 bases at J, leaving 8 bases unmatched. Germline assignment: CDR1 KGHSH and CDR2 LQKENI. The CDR3 DNA reads as TGTGCCAGCTCCCCGGGACAGGGACGGGACACCGGGGAGCTGTTTTTT. Translated, it gives CASSPGQGRDTGELFF.

The sample holds a few counts of this clone. The J gene is TRBJ1-1, the V gene TRBV27; TRBD1 is a possible D gene (6 bases). The germline V gene has CDR1 MNHEY and CDR2 SMNVEV (reference sequence). Trimming pared 3 bases from V and 6 bases from J, leaving 23 bases between. This CDR3 has 17 residues. The CDR3 here is CASSFRQGTRVGAEAFF. The CDR3 DNA is TGTGCCAGCAGTTTTCGGCAGGGGACGCGGGTAGGAGCTGAAGCTTTCTTT.

The chain employs TRBV11-2 and TRBJ2-2; the D gene is possibly TRBD1 (6 bases). V was clipped by 3 bases and J by 3 bases, with 14 bases between them. Germline lookup yields CDR1 SGHAT and CDR2 FQNNGV. The CDR3 is made up of 16 amino acids. The CDR3 DNA is TGTGCCAGCAGCTTTACCACAGGGTTGGACACCGGGGAGCTGTTTTTT. Amino acids: CASSFTTGLDTGELFF. Variable domain in full (rest from reference TRBV11-2 and TRBJ2-2): EAGVAQSPRYKIIEKRQSVAFWCNPISGHATLYWYQQILGQGPKLLIQFQNNGVVDDSQLPKDRFSAERLKGVDSTLKIQPAKLEDSAVYLCASSFTTGLDTGELFFGEGSRLTVL.

The CDR3 DNA reads TGTGCCACCAGTGATCCGTCACTAGCGGGAGAAGAGAGTGAGCAGTTCTTC. It codes for CATSDPSLAGEESEQFF. The chain carries TRBV24-1 and TRBJ2-1; 11 bases align to TRBD2. The CDR3 contains 17 residues. In germline, CDR1 is KGHDR, CDR2 SFDVKD. The J segment lost 9 bases and the V segment lost 3 bases, leaving 12 bases of the junction unmatched.

The genes are TRBV29-1 and TRBJ2-7; 9 bases are shared with TRBD2. The germline V gene has CDR1 SQVTM and CDR2 ANQGSEA. The J segment lost 0 bases and the V segment lost 0 bases, leaving 6 bases of the junction unmatched. The CDR3 runs 16 residues. This CDR3 is CSVEDSGGSSSYEQYF. The CDR3, as DNA: TGCAGCGTTGAAGACAGCGGGGGGAGCAGCTCCTACGAGCAGTACTTC.

This clone was seen more than once but under ten times. The J gene is TRBJ1-1, the V gene TRBV29-1, with 8 bases matching TRBD1. Germline CDR1 reads SQVTM; CDR2 reads ANQGSEA. The CDR3 extends over 13 amino acids. The V gene end was trimmed by 7 bases and the J gene end by 4 bases; junction bases not matched to a gene: 8. CDR3 coding DNA: TGCAGCGCCGGACAGGGTACGGGCACTGAAGCTTTCTTT. Protein: CSAGQGTGTEAFF.

V usage is TRBV12-5 and J usage is TRBJ2-1; perhaps TRBD1 as D (6 bases). V shed 2 bases and J shed 6 bases, with 23 bases lying between them. CDR1 is LGHNT and CDR2 is FRNRAP in the germline V gene. The CDR3 is 18 residues long. Written as DNA, the CDR3 is TGTGCTAGTGGTTTGCCGCCCGAGACAGGTAACAATTTCAATGAGCAGTTCTTC. It codes for CASGLPPETGNNFNEQFF.